The 13 T cell receptor beta chains given below trace back to one sample, sequenced in a study of T cell responses to AZD1222 COVID-19 vaccine. TCRdb's copy holds only in-frame clones and misses some; the assay was immunoSEQ multiplex PCR. The repertoire holds roughly 140,000 clones, with around 89% as singletons. Sequenced here: peripheral blood, sampled on day 0 of AZD1222 vaccination. All receptors come from an adult in good health.

The chain couples TRBV29-1 to TRBJ2-5, with 10 bases aligning to TRBD1. Per the germline V gene, CDR1 is SQVTM and CDR2 is ANQGSEA. This CDR3 has 14 residues. Trimming removed 6 bases from V and 3 bases from J; junction bases left unmatched: 7. The CDR3 loop reads CSVEAGTGEETQYF. In DNA, the CDR3 is TGCAGCGTAGAGGCAGGGACAGGGGAAGAGACCCAGTACTTC.

This sequence joins TRBV7-8 and TRBJ1-2; 7 bases align to TRBD1. Unmatched junction bases numbered 4, after V lost 5 bases and J lost 4 bases. This CDR3 spans 13 amino acids. Germline CDR1 SGHVS, CDR2 FQNEAQ. The CDR3 sequence is CASSQGGVYGYTF. In DNA form, the CDR3 reads TGTGCCAGCAGCCAGGGGGGGGTCTATGGCTACACCTTC.

A single count supports this clone. This sequence joins TRBV16 and TRBJ1-6; D is possibly TRBD1 (5 bases). The germline V gene encodes CDR1 KGHSY and CDR2 FQNENV. The V end was cut by 0 bases, the J end by 8 bases, with 14 bases between. The CDR3 totals 16 residues. CDR3 DNA: TGTGCCAGCAGCCAATCGAGGGCAGGGTGGGATTCACCCCTCCACTTT. Translation: CASSQSRAGWDSPLHF.

CDR3 sequence: CSVESDSPRQTQYF. For the CDR3, the DNA is TGCAGCGTTGAATCGGACAGCCCCCGGCAGACCCAGTACTTC. The chain links TRBV29-1 to TRBJ2-5; a possible D gene is TRBD1 (6 bases). The CDR3 is 14 residues long. V was trimmed by 2 bases and J by 6 bases, leaving 16 bases between them. CDR1 and CDR2 (germline): SQVTM, ANQGSEA.

The chain carries TRBV4-2 and TRBJ2-7; 9 bases match TRBD1. Trimming removed 2 bases from V and 6 bases from J; junction bases left unmatched: 8. Germline assignment: CDR1 LGHNA and CDR2 YNFKEQ. The CDR3 is made up of 15 amino acids. This CDR3 reads CASSQQTGQGREQYF. The CDR3 coding sequence is TGTGCCAGCAGCCAACAAACGGGACAGGGACGCGAGCAGTACTTC.

The CDR3 reads CASSRLAGAYEQYF. The CDR3 DNA reads TGTGCCAGCAGCAGACTAGCGGGAGCCTACGAGCAGTACTTC. This chain joins TRBV28 and TRBJ2-7, with TRBD2 matching over 12 bases. The germline CDR1 and CDR2 sequences are MDHEN and SYDVKM. The J segment lost 2 bases and the V segment lost 6 bases, leaving 2 bases of the junction unmatched. The CDR3 is 14 amino acids.

This CDR3 reads CAISRTSGSETQYF. The CDR3, as DNA: TGTGCCATCAGCCGAACTAGCGGGAGTGAGACCCAGTACTTC. The genes are TRBV10-3 and TRBJ2-5; 11 bases line up with TRBD2. The CDR3 sequence is 14 residues long. Germline values: CDR1 ENHRY, CDR2 SYGVKD. The junction had 5 bases not matched to a gene; V was cut back by 6 bases and J by 5 bases.

The chain combines TRBV11-3 with TRBJ2-1; 9 nucleotides match TRBD2. The CDR3 totals 19 residues. The V gene's germline CDR1 is SGHNT and CDR2 YENEEA. The J segment lost 9 bases and the V segment lost 0 bases, leaving 18 bases of the junction unmatched. The CDR3 reads CASSLDNWGSRGGAAEQFF. CDR3 nucleotide sequence: TGTGCCAGCAGCTTAGACAATTGGGGGTCTCGCGGGGGGGCCGCTGAGCAGTTCTTC.

The chain is built from TRBV5-1 and TRBJ1-1, with TRBD1 as a possible D gene (6 bases). Trimming shortened V by 4 bases and J by 4 bases, and 17 bases separated the two germline ends. The germline V gene encodes CDR1 SGHRS and CDR2 YFSETQ. CDR3 length: 15 residues. CDR3 protein: CASSRGQEGSTEAFF. The CDR3 nucleotides are TGCGCCAGCAGCCGGGGACAAGAGGGGAGCACTGAAGCTTTCTTT.

J is TRBJ2-1 and V is TRBV7-6; D might be TRBD2 (5 bases). Trimming cost V 4 bases and J 5 bases, with 15 bases left between them. Germline V CDR1 and CDR2: SGHVS, FNYEAQ. The CDR3 runs 15 residues. This CDR3 is CASSSRTDRHNEQFF. The CDR3 DNA follows: TGTGCCAGCAGCTCCCGGACTGACCGCCACAATGAGCAGTTCTTC.

This clone was recorded a few times. The chain recombines TRBV7-3 with TRBJ2-7, with D unclear. The V end was cut by 6 bases, the J end by 5 bases, with 14 bases between. The germline gives CDR1 SGHTA, CDR2 FQGTGA. There are 13 residues in the CDR3. This chain's CDR3 is CASSSSQLDEQYF. The CDR3 coding sequence is TGTGCCAGCAGTTCTAGTCAACTGGACGAGCAGTACTTC. Together with reference TRBV7-3 and TRBJ2-7, the CDR3 gives the full variable domain: GAGVSQTPSNKVTEKGKYVELRCDPISGHTALYWYRQSLGQGPEFLIYFQGTGAADDSGLPNDRFFAVRPEGSVSTLKIQRTERGDSAVYLCASSSSQLDEQYFGPGTRLTVT.

The chain has TRBV27 and TRBJ1-6, with D perhaps TRBD1 (5 bases). The CDR3 extends over 16 amino acids. Germline CDR1 MNHEY, CDR2 SMNVEV (reference sequence). Trimming took off 4 bases at V and 5 bases at J, with 15 bases between the two ends. This chain's CDR3 is CASSWGLRANNSPLHF. The DNA of the CDR3 is TGTGCCAGCAGTTGGGGGTTGAGGGCGAATAATTCACCCCTCCACTTT.

The chain uses TRBV3-1 (or the pseudogene TRBV3-2) and TRBJ1-5; TRBD1 matches 8 bases. This CDR3 is built from 15 residues. The trim removed 4 bases at V and 4 bases at J, leaving 6 bases unmatched. CDR1 LGHDT and CDR2 YNNKEL come from the germline V gene (reference sequence). The CDR3 nucleotides are TGTGCCAGCAGCCTTGGGACAGGTGCTAATCAGCCCCAGCATTTT. Encoded protein: CASSLGTGANQPQHF.